This T cell receptor (beta chain) was identified in a study of T cell changes during pregnancy in multiple sclerosis. The assay was immunoSEQ multiplex PCR, and TCRdb's table has in-frame clones only and misses some. The sample consists of under 25,000 clones, roughly 87% of them appearing once. This sequence was found in a female donor with multiple sclerosis, enrolled in a pregnancy study. Sequenced here: CD8+ T cells from peripheral blood mononuclear cells, sampled after pregnancy.

The CDR3 here is CASSAGQGPYGYTF. The DNA for the CDR3 is TGTGCCAGCAGTGCCGGACAGGGACCTTATGGCTACACCTTC. The chain carries TRBV9 and TRBJ1-2; 8 bases match TRBD1. V shed 5 bases and J 5 bases; nucleotides not matched to a gene: 8. The germline V gene has CDR1 SGDLS and CDR2 YYNGEE. CDR3 size: 14 residues.